This T cell receptor beta chain is from a study of shared clonotypes between healthy human individuals. Whole-study results and caveats: Shared across a few donors were about 4.6% of the naive CD4 clonotypes. Clonotypes shared by all four sorted-subset donors had higher generation probabilities than non-shared clonotypes. Memory subsets generally showed lower estimated richness than naive subsets.

CD45RO-negative CD8 cells positively selected for CCR7 made up the naive population, which excluded terminally differentiated effector memory CD45RA+ cells. This table comes from immunoSEQ multiplex PCR, and its TCRdb copy is limited to in-frame clones, with some not included. The sample comprises some 1,900,000 clones, about 95% of which are singletons, and 1.2% rests with the top ten. Worth noting for this clone: As yet, its antigen is unknown. Within the sample, other DNA sequences also encode this same CDR3.

The TCR originated in a man aged 18 to 29 in good health. Material for sequencing was naive CD8+ T cells sorted from blood.

CDR3 coding DNA: TGTGCCAGCAGTTCGACGGTGAACACTGAAGCTTTCTTT. Translating gives CASSSTVNTEAFF. The chain is built from TRBV27 and TRBJ1-1, with no clear D. The CDR3 is 13 amino acids. The germline V gene has CDR1 MNHEY and CDR2 SMNVEV (reference sequence). V lost 4 bases and J lost 0, with 6 bases in between.